This TCR beta chain was identified during a study of blood T cell repertoires in COVID-19. Study context: Material from acute and convalescent COVID-19 was sourced from the United States, Italy and Spain.

TCRdb keeps only in-frame clones here, not all; method: immunoSEQ multiplex PCR. The repertoire holds some 300,000 clones, approximately 88% seen once, with less than 2% in the top ten. In germline, CDR1 is SGHNT, CDR2 YYREEE (reference sequence). The trim removed 2 bases at V and 5 bases at J, leaving 10 bases unmatched. The CDR3 length is 16 residues. Sequences were obtained from PBMCs or T cells enriched from blood (not recorded which). This clonotype originated in a woman aged 40 to 49 who had recovered from COVID-19. The chain uses TRBV5-4 and TRBJ2-7, with 10 positions matching TRBD2. CDR3 in amino acids: CASSFYGTSGNHEQYF. The CDR3 DNA sequence: TGTGCCAGCAGCTTCTACGGTACTAGCGGGAACCACGAGCAGTACTTC.